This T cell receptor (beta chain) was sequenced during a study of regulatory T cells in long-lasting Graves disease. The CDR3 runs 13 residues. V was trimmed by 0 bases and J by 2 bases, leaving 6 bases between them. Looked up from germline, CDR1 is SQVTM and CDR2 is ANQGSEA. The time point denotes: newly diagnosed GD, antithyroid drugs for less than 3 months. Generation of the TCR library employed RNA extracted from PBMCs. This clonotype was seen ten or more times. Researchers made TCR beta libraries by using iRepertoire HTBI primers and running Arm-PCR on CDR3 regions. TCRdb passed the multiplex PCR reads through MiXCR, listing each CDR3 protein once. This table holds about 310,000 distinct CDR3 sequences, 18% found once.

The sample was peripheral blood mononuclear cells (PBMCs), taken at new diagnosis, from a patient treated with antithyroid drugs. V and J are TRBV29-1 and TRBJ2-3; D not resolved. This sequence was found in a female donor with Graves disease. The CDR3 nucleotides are TGCAGCGTTGAAGAGACCTTCACAGATACGCAGTATTTT. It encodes CSVEETFTDTQYF.